The rows below give T cell receptor beta chains drawn from one sample of a study of blood T cell repertoires in COVID-19. Assay used: immunoSEQ multiplex PCR; TCRdb lists only in-frame clones, some missing. The table shows about 220,000 clones, with over 75% occurring only once. The material sequenced was PBMCs or T cells enriched from blood (not recorded which). The receptor set was obtained from a woman younger than 35 in a cohort exposed to, infected with or recovered from COVID-19 (not recorded which). Both conserved end residues are part of each CDR3. A D gene is named only where the DNA matches it firmly.

D	V	J	CDR3	DNA
TRBD2	TRBV5-1	TRBJ2-7	CASSGTSGISYEQYF	TGCGCCAGCAGCGGGACTAGCGGAATCTCCTACGAGCAGTACTTC
.	TRBV10-3	TRBJ1-6	CATGGVGSPLHF	TGTGCCACGGGGGGTGTAGGTTCACCCCTCCACTTT
.	TRBV7-9	TRBJ1-6	CASSPGQTNSPLHF	TGTGCCAGCAGCCCGGGACAAACTAATTCACCCCTCCACTTT
.	TRBV11-2	TRBJ2-7	CATTLGGNEQYF	TGTGCCACGACACTAGGTGGCAACGAGCAGTACTTC
.	TRBV2	TRBJ2-7	CASKSLAYEQYF	TGTGCCAGCAAAAGCCTCGCCTACGAGCAGTACTTC
.	TRBV18	TRBJ2-1	CASSPNRANEQFF	TGTGCCAGCTCACCGAACAGGGCTAATGAGCAGTTCTTC
TRBD2	TRBV9	TRBJ2-3	CASSPTSGGDTQYF	TGTGCCAGCAGCCCTACTAGCGGGGGAGATACGCAGTATTTT
TRBD1	TRBV5-7	TRBJ2-7	CASSPGRTGYLSYEQYF	TGTGCCAGCAGCCCGGGGAGGACAGGGTACCTCTCCTACGAGCAGTACTTC
TRBD2	TRBV5-4	TRBJ2-3	CASSPRRAGGPVTDTQYF	TGTGCCAGCAGCCCCAGACGGGCGGGAGGGCCGGTTACAGATACGCAGTATTTT
.	TRBV6-1	TRBJ2-3	CASSEYRGLEDTQYF	TGTGCCAGCAGTGAATACCGCGGCTTGGAAGATACGCAGTATTTT
TRBD2	TRBV5-1	TRBJ2-1	CASSLGTSGKNEQFF	TGCGCCAGCAGCTTAGGGACTAGCGGAAAGAATGAGCAGTTCTTC
.	TRBV4-1	TRBJ1-2	CASSPSQRNYGYTF	TGCGCCAGCAGCCCCTCACAGAGAAACTATGGCTACACCTTC
.	TRBV20-1	TRBJ1-1	CSASPASGMDTEAFF	TGCAGTGCTAGTCCCGCTTCGGGGATGGACACTGAAGCTTTCTTT